These 19 T cell receptor beta chains came from one sample sequenced in a study of response to subunit inactivated influenza vaccine. TCRdb itself ran the RT-PCR reads through MiXCR, one entry per CDR3 protein. The sample includes roughly 500,000 distinct CDR3 sequences, about 17% of them seen just once. Source: CD4+ T cells sorted from PBMCs, taken around 25 months after vaccination. These receptors were collected from a man between 50 and 70 years old who received an inactivated influenza vaccine.

In this sample, this clonotype turned up a few times. The chain has TRBV11-2 and TRBJ2-2; 11 bases fit TRBD1. Unmatched junction bases numbered 8, after V lost 6 bases and J lost 8 bases. This CDR3 has 15 amino acids. Germline lookup yields CDR1 SGHAT and CDR2 FQNNGV. The CDR3 reads CASSFGTGGTGELFF. The DNA for the CDR3 is TGTGCCAGCAGTTTTGGGACAGGGGGGACGGGGGAGCTGTTTTTT.

This clonotype was detected ten times or more. The chain has TRBV9 and TRBJ2-3; no clear D. The V and J ends lost 0 bases and 3 bases respectively, with 8 bases between them. CDR1 SGDLS and CDR2 YYNGEE come from the germline V gene. The CDR3 is made up of 14 amino acids. The CDR3 DNA is TGTGCCAGCAGCGTAGCGGGCAGAACAGATACGCAGTATTTT. This gives the protein CASSVAGRTDTQYF.

This clonotype was picked up many times. CDR3 loop: CASRRLAGNEQFF. The DNA for the CDR3 is TGTGCCAGCAGAAGGCTAGCAGGAAATGAGCAGTTCTTC. The V call is TRBV2, the J call TRBJ2-1; a weak D match, TRBD2 (5 bases). The CDR3 has 13 amino acids. Trimming took 6 bases from V and 7 from J, leaving 13 bases between them. Looked up from germline, CDR1 is SNHLY and CDR2 is FYNNEI.

The V gene is TRBV20-1, the J gene TRBJ2-1; 8 nucleotides align to TRBD2. Looked up from germline, CDR1 is DFQATT and CDR2 is SNEGSKA (reference sequence). This CDR3 comprises 17 residues. V shed 0 bases, J shed 4 bases, and the junction held 11 bases outside the gene matches. The CDR3 region is CSARERLAPTGYNEQFF. CDR3 nucleotides: TGCAGTGCTAGAGAAAGACTAGCGCCAACCGGATACAATGAGCAGTTCTTC.

This chain joins TRBV20-1 and TRBJ2-2, with 7 positions matching TRBD2. Trimming cost V 5 bases and J 1 base; bases outside gene matches: 4. This CDR3 has 14 amino acids. The germline V gene has CDR1 DFQATT and CDR2 SNEGSKA (reference sequence). This chain's CDR3 is CSAGGGGNTGELFF. In DNA, the CDR3 is TGCAGTGCTGGGGGGGGAGGGAACACCGGGGAGCTGTTTTTT.

The CDR3 region is CASSQDGSGMPNEKLFF. The CDR3 coding sequence is TGTGCCAGCAGCCAAGATGGGTCAGGGATGCCTAATGAAAAACTGTTTTTT. This sequence joins TRBV3-1 and TRBJ1-4; a weak D match, TRBD1 (5 bases). V lost 0 bases to trimming and J lost 3 bases, with 14 bases between them. This CDR3 has 17 amino acids. Germline CDR1 LGHDT, CDR2 YNNKEL (reference sequence).

The rearrangement uses TRBV20-1 and TRBJ2-7; 10 bases fit TRBD2. This CDR3 is built from 14 residues. The germline gives CDR1 DFQATT, CDR2 SNEGSKA (reference sequence). V shed 6 bases and J 3 bases; nucleotides not matched to a gene: 8. CDR3: CSACPSGSGYEQYF. The CDR3 nucleotides are TGCAGTGCCTGCCCTAGCGGGAGTGGCTACGAGCAGTACTTC.

This clonotype has more than one count but fewer than ten. This chain connects TRBV7-2 to TRBJ2-3; D is undetermined. Germline loops: CDR1 SGHTA, CDR2 FQGNSA. This CDR3 region has 15 residues. Trimming pared 2 bases from V and 4 bases from J, leaving 13 bases between. The chain's CDR3 is CASSLQLSGPDTQYF. Here the CDR3 DNA reads TGTGCCAGCAGCTTACAGCTCAGTGGGCCAGATACGCAGTATTTT.

There are a few counts of this clonotype. V gene TRBV3-1 combines with J gene TRBJ1-1, with D hard to call. There are 14 residues in the CDR3. Trimming stripped 1 base from V and 3 bases from J, with 9 bases between. CDR1 and CDR2 (germline): LGHDT, YNNKEL (reference sequence). CDR3 loop: CASSQVQDDTEAFF. For the CDR3, the DNA is TGTGCCAGCAGCCAAGTCCAGGACGACACTGAAGCTTTCTTT.

This clonotype was seen more than once but under ten times. The CDR3 reads CASSLLGHQNTEAFF. The CDR3 DNA reads TGTGCCAGCAGTTTACTGGGACATCAGAACACTGAAGCTTTCTTT. The V gene is TRBV28, the J gene TRBJ1-1; TRBD1 is a possible D gene (6 bases). The CDR3 consists of 15 residues. Germline V CDR1 and CDR2: MDHEN, SYDVKM. Between the trimmed V and J ends, which lost 2 bases and 1 base, there was a span of 11 bases.

The rearrangement joins TRBV2 to TRBJ2-3, with 10 bases identical to TRBD2. The CDR3 has 13 amino acids. Germline values: CDR1 SNHLY, CDR2 FYNNEI. J lost 12 bases, V lost 4 bases, and 7 bases had no gene match. CDR3 region: CASSVQRGGPQYF. The CDR3 nucleotides read TGTGCCAGCAGTGTTCAGCGGGGGGGCCCTCAGTATTTT.

V usage is TRBV24-1 and J usage is TRBJ2-1; D unresolved. The CDR3 is 15 residues long. V shed 6 bases and J shed 2 bases, with 13 bases lying between them. The germline V gene has CDR1 KGHDR and CDR2 SFDVKD. CDR3 in amino acids: CATSPQALPYNEQFF. The DNA for the CDR3 is TGTGCCACCAGTCCTCAGGCCCTGCCCTACAATGAGCAGTTCTTC.

The CDR3 protein is CASSPTRTADTEAFF. CDR3 sequence (DNA): TGTGCCAGCAGCCCGACCCGGACAGCAGACACTGAAGCTTTCTTT. This chain links TRBV7-9 with TRBJ1-1, with D tentatively TRBD1 (6 bases). The CDR3 loop spans 15 amino acids. In germline, CDR1 is SEHNR, CDR2 FQNEAQ (reference sequence). Trimming removed 5 bases from V and 3 bases from J, with 16 bases in between.

The rearrangement uses TRBV4-3 and TRBJ2-7; 9 bases are shared with TRBD1. This CDR3 spans 16 amino acids. Germline-derived CDR1 and CDR2 are LGHNA and YSLEER. V gave up 0 bases and J gave up 1 base; unmatched junction bases: 4. CDR3 sequence: CASSQDGTGNSYEQYF. The CDR3 DNA is TGCGCCAGCAGCCAAGATGGGACAGGGAATTCCTACGAGCAGTACTTC.

This clonotype has only a few counts. The chain carries TRBV12-3 or TRBV12-4 and TRBJ2-7; D remains unclear. The ends were cut back, 4 bases at V and 2 bases at J, with 12 bases in the middle. This CDR3 is built from 14 residues. In nucleotides, the CDR3 is TGTGCCAGCAGTTCAAAACAGTGGACCTACGAGCAGTACTTC. Translation: CASSSKQWTYEQYF.

The chain has TRBV11-2 and TRBJ1-6; TRBD1 might be the D (5 bases). The CDR3 runs 18 residues. Germline loops: CDR1 SGHAT, CDR2 FQNNGV. The V gene lost 1 base and the J gene lost 1 base, with 14 bases spanning the gap. CDR3 sequence reads: CASSLGAGSRSYNSPLHF. Written as DNA, the CDR3 is TGTGCCAGCAGCTTAGGTGCAGGGTCCAGGTCCTATAATTCACCCCTCCACTTT.

V is TRBV6-5 and J is TRBJ1-6; D might be TRBD1 (5 bases). This CDR3 region has 15 residues. Germline V gene lookup returns CDR1 MNHEY and CDR2 SVGAGI. Trimming cost V 1 base and J 8 bases, with 12 bases left between them. The CDR3 sequence: CASSYLGTGDSPLHF. In nucleotides, the CDR3 is TGTGCCAGCAGTTACTTGGGGACCGGGGATTCACCCCTCCACTTT.

J is TRBJ2-3 and V is TRBV7-2, with D possibly TRBD2 on 5 matching bases. The germline V gene encodes CDR1 SGHTA and CDR2 FQGNSA. The CDR3 has 11 residues. Trimming pared 7 bases from V and 5 bases from J, leaving 7 bases between. CDR3 DNA: TGTGCCAGCAAACTAGAAGATACGCAGTATTTT. Amino acid sequence: CASKLEDTQYF.

The chain uses TRBV20-1 and TRBJ2-1, with D maybe TRBD2 (6 bases). The CDR3 spans 12 residues. Germline values: CDR1 DFQATT, CDR2 SNEGSKA (reference sequence). With 5 bases removed from V and 4 bases from J, the gap between germline ends came to 9 bases. The CDR3 region is CSAPAGYNEQFF. In DNA, the CDR3 is TGCAGTGCTCCGGCGGGATACAATGAGCAGTTCTTC.